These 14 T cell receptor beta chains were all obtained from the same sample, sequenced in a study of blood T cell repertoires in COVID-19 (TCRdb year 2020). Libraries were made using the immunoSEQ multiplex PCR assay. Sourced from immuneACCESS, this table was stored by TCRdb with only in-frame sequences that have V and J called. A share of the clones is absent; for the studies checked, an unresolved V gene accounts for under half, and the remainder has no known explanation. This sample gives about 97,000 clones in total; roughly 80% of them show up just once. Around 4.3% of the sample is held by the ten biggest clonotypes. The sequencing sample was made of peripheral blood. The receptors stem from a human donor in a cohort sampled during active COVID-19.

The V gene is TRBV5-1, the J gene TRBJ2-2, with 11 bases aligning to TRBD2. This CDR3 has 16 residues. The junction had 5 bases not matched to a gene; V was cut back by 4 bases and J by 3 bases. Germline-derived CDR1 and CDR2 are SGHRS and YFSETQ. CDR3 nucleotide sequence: TGCGCCAGCAGCCCACTAGCGGGGGACCACACCGGGGAGCTGTTTTTT. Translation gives CASSPLAGDHTGELFF. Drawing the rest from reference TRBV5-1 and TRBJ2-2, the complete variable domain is KAGVTQTPRYLIKTRGQQVTLSCSPISGHRSVSWYQQTPGQGLQFLFEYFSETQRNKGNFPGRFSGRQFSNSRSEMNVSTLELGDSALYLCASSPLAGDHTGELFFGEGSRLTVL.

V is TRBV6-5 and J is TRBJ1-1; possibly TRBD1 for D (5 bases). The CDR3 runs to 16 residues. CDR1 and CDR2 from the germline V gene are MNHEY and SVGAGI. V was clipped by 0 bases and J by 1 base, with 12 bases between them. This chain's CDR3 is CASSYSRARANTEAFF. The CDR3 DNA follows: TGTGCCAGCAGTTACTCCCGCGCCAGGGCGAACACTGAAGCTTTCTTT.

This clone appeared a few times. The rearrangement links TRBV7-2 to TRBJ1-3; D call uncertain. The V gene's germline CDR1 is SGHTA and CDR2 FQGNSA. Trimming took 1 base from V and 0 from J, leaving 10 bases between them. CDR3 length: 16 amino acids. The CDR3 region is CASSLGGKSSGNTIYF. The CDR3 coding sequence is TGTGCCAGCAGCTTAGGAGGGAAGAGCTCTGGAAACACCATATATTTT.

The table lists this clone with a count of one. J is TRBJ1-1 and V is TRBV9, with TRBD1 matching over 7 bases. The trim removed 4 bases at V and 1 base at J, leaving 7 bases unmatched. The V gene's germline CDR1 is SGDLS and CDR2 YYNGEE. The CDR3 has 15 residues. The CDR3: CASSPRTGGNTEAFF. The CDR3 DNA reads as TGTGCCAGCAGCCCACGGACAGGAGGGAACACTGAAGCTTTCTTT.

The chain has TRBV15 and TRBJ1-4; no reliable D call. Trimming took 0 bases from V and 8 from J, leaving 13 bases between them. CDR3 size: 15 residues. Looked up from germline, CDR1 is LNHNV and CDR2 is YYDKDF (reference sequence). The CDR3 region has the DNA TGTGCCACCAGCAGAGATACCGGGTTGGAAGAAAAACTGTTTTTT. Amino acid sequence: CATSRDTGLEEKLFF.

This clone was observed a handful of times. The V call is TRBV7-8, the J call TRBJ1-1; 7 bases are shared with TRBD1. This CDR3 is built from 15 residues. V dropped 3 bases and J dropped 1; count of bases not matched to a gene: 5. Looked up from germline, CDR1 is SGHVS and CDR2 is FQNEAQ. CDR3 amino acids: CASSLIGGTNTEAFF. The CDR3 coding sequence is TGTGCCAGCAGCTTGATAGGGGGCACGAACACTGAAGCTTTCTTT.

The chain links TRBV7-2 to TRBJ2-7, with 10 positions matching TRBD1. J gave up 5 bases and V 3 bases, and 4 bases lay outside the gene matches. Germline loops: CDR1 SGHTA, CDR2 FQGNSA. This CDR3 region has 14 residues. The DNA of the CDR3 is TGTGCCAGCAGCTTTGACAGGGGGCGCGACGAGCAGTACTTC. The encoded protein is CASSFDRGRDEQYF.

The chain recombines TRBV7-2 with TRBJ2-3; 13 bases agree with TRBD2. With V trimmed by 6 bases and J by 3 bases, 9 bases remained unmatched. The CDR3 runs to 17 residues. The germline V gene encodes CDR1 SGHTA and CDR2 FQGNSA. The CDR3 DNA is TGTGCCAGCAGTCGACTAGCGGGGGGCGGTGGGACAGATACGCAGTATTTT. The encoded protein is CASSRLAGGGGTDTQYF.

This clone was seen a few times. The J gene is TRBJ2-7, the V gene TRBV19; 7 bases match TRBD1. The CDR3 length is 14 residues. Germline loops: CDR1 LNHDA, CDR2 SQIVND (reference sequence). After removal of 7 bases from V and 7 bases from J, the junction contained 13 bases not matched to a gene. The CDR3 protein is CASTPPGQPWEQYF. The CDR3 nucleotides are TGTGCCAGTACCCCACCGGGACAGCCGTGGGAGCAGTACTTC.

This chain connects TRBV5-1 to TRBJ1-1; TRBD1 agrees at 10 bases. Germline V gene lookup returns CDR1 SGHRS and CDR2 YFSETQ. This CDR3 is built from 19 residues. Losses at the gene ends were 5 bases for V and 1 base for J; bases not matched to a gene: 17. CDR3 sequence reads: CASSPGTGAWAVRNTEAFF. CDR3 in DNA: TGCGCCAGCAGTCCCGGGACAGGGGCATGGGCAGTAAGGAACACTGAAGCTTTCTTT. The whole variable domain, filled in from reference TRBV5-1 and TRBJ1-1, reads KAGVTQTPRYLIKTRGQQVTLSCSPISGHRSVSWYQQTPGQGLQFLFEYFSETQRNKGNFPGRFSGRQFSNSRSEMNVSTLELGDSALYLCASSPGTGAWAVRNTEAFFGQGTRLTVV.

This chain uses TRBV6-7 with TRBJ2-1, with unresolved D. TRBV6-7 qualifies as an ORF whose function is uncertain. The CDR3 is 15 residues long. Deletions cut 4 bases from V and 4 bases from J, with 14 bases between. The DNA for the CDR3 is TGTGCCAGCAGTTCACGACTTACCACATACAATGAGCAGTTCTTC. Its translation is CASSSRLTTYNEQFF.

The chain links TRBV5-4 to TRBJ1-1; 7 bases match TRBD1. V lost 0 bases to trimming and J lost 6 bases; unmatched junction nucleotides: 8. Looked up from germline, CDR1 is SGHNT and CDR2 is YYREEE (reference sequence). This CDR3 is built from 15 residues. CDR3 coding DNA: TGTGCCAGCAGCTTGGAAAGGGGGCGTGTCGCTGAAGCTTTCTTT. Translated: CASSLERGRVAEAFF.

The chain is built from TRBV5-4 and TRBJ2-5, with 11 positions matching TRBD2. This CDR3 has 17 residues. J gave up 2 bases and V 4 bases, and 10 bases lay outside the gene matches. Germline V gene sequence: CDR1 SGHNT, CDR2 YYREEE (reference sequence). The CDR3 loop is CASSPPGLAGQQETQYF. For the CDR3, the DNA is TGTGCCAGCAGCCCTCCCGGACTAGCGGGCCAACAAGAGACCCAGTACTTC.

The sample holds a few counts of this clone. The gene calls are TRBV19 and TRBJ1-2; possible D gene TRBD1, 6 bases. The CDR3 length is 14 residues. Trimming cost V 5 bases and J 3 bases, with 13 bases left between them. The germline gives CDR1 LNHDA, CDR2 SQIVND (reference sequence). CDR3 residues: CASSRQDDDYGYTF. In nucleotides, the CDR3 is TGTGCCAGTAGTCGACAGGACGATGACTATGGCTACACCTTC.